These T cell receptor beta chains were read from a single sample in a study of blood T cell repertoires in COVID-19. Generated by immunoSEQ multiplex PCR, the TCRdb table keeps only in-frame clones and is missing some. The sample includes about 200,000 clones, about 87% of them seen just once. What was sequenced was PBMCs or T cells enriched from blood (not recorded which). These receptors came from a man in his thirties or forties who had recovered from COVID-19. Both conserved end residues are part of each CDR3. D genes are given only for firm matches. Where a row states a size, it is once, few, many or the class of an expanded clone; other rows omit it.

DNA: TGTGCCAGCAGCCAAGCGTTATCAGACTCTGGAAACACCATATATTTT
CDR3: CASSQALSDSGNTIYF
D: NA
J: TRBJ1-3
size: NA
V: TRBV4-2

DNA: TGTGCCAGTACCGAGGCCGGGACAGATAATCAGCCCCAGCATTTT
CDR3: CASTEAGTDNQPQHF
D: TRBD1
J: TRBJ1-5
size: once
V: TRBV19

DNA: TGTGCCAGCAGTTTATACGCGGATCCGAACTATGGCTACACCTTC
CDR3: CASSLYADPNYGYTF
D: NA
J: TRBJ1-2
size: once
V: TRBV28

DNA: TGTGCCAGCAGCCAAGAAGTGTTAGCGGGAGGCTTCGATGAGCAGTTCTTC
CDR3: CASSQEVLAGGFDEQFF
D: TRBD2
J: TRBJ2-1
size: NA
V: TRBV4-2

DNA: TGTGCCAGCAGCTCCGGGACTAGCGGGCACTCCTACGAGCAGTACTTC
CDR3: CASSSGTSGHSYEQYF
D: TRBD2
J: TRBJ2-7
size: NA
V: TRBV11-3

DNA: TGTGCCAGCAGTGAATCCAGGGGCCGAAACTATGGCTACACCTTC
CDR3: CASSESRGRNYGYTF
D: NA
J: TRBJ1-2
size: NA
V: TRBV6-1

DNA: TGTGCCAGCCTACAGGGAAATAGCAATCAGCCCCAGCATTTT
CDR3: CASLQGNSNQPQHF
D: NA
J: TRBJ1-5
size: NA
V: TRBV2

DNA: TGTGCCAGCAGTGGCCAGACAGAGAACACTGAAGCTTTCTTT
CDR3: CASSGQTENTEAFF
D: NA
J: TRBJ1-1
size: NA
V: TRBV6-2/TRBV6-3

DNA: TGTGCCAGTAGTACCAAGGACAGGGGGCGCACCGGGGAGCTGTTTTTT
CDR3: CASSTKDRGRTGELFF
D: TRBD1
J: TRBJ2-2
size: NA
V: TRBV19

DNA: TGTGCCAGCAGTGACAGGGTATCTGGAAACACCATATATTTT
CDR3: CASSDRVSGNTIYF
D: NA
J: TRBJ1-3
size: NA
V: TRBV2

DNA: TGTGCCAGCAGCTTAGGAGGGGGCTTCTATGGCTACACCTTC
CDR3: CASSLGGGFYGYTF
D: TRBD1
J: TRBJ1-2
size: NA
V: TRBV7-2

DNA: TGTGCCAGCCTAAATGACAGGGATAATGAAAAACTGTTTTTT
CDR3: CASLNDRDNEKLFF
D: TRBD1
J: TRBJ1-4
size: NA
V: TRBV2

DNA: TGTGCCAGTAGTATTCGAGGGACTCGGGCCCAGGACGCCAGGAACTATGGCTACACCTTC
CDR3: CASSIRGTRAQDARNYGYTF
D: NA
J: TRBJ1-2
size: NA
V: TRBV19

DNA: TGCAGCGTTGTGGGGACAGGGGGGTTTTACGAGCAGTACTTC
CDR3: CSVVGTGGFYEQYF
D: TRBD1
J: TRBJ2-7
size: NA
V: TRBV29-1

DNA: TGTGCCAGCAGTCGCGGGGGTGGGGCTGAAGCTTTCTTT
CDR3: CASSRGGGAEAFF
D: NA
J: TRBJ1-1
size: NA
V: TRBV5-4

DNA: TGTGCCAGCTCACCGTCCGAGGGAAACATTCAGTACTTC
CDR3: CASSPSEGNIQYF
D: NA
J: TRBJ2-4
size: NA
V: TRBV18

DNA: TGTGCCAGCAGTTTAGGAGGTAGCCAAGAGACCCAGTACTTC
CDR3: CASSLGGSQETQYF
D: NA
J: TRBJ2-5
size: NA
V: TRBV28